The 19 T cell receptor beta chains listed next were all sequenced from one sample in a study of cytomegalovirus exposure and HLA in healthy donors. Both 60 Vbeta primers and 13 Jbeta primers went into the PCR. Profiling relied on immunoSEQ multiplex PCR, and the TCRdb table lists in-frame clones only, not all of them. The data contain 60,000 or so clones, 70% to 85% of them singletons. Sequenced: PBMCs. These receptors all stem from a man aged 40-49 years in good health and CMV-seronegative.

This chain links TRBV11-2 with TRBJ1-4; D may be TRBD1 (5 bases). CDR3 length: 15 residues. Per germline, CDR1 SGHAT and CDR2 FQNNGV. V shed 5 bases and J shed 5 bases, with 15 bases lying between them. The DNA for the CDR3 is TGTGCCAGCAGCACCCGGTGGGGCGGAAATGAAAAACTGTTTTTT. Protein product: CASSTRWGGNEKLFF.

This clone was seen just once. The rearrangement joins TRBV9 to TRBJ2-2, with D perhaps matching TRBD1 (6 bases). Germline V lookup: CDR1 SGDLS, CDR2 YYNGEE. V lost 4 bases and J 2 bases, leaving 12 bases between the germline ends. The CDR3 has 15 residues. Here the CDR3 DNA reads TGTGCCAGCAGCCCCCAGGGGTTTAACACCGGGGAGCTGTTTTTT. Protein sequence: CASSPQGFNTGELFF.

Note on this clone: One end of the junction fails to match germline, which may point to a read error. This sample also contains other DNA sequences that code for the same CDR3. The rearrangement joins TRBV7-9 to TRBJ2-7, with D possibly matching TRBD2 (6 bases). Germline V gives CDR1 SEHNR, CDR2 FQNEAQ (reference sequence). The CDR3 runs to 15 residues. CDR3 sequence: CASSLGDRDFNEQYF. CDR3 nucleotides: TGCGCCAGCAGCTTAGGCGACCGGGACTTCAACGAGCAGTACTTC.

The chain links TRBV11-2 to TRBJ2-3; 10 positions match TRBD2. CDR1 is SGHAT, CDR2 FQNNGV, per germline. This CDR3 has 16 residues. With 6 bases clipped from V and 6 bases from J, the junction kept 12 bases outside the gene matches. CDR3 region: CASRTIAGGSGDTQYF. The CDR3 DNA reads as TGTGCCAGCAGGACAATAGCGGGGGGATCAGGGGATACGCAGTATTTT.

V and J are TRBV2 and TRBJ2-2; TRBD2 aligns across 9 bases. Germline assignment: CDR1 SNHLY and CDR2 FYNNEI. This CDR3 is built from 16 residues. Trimming at V came to 7 bases and at J to 7 bases, leaving 13 bases not matched to a gene. This chain's CDR3 is CASISGRGGFGGELFF. The CDR3 DNA sequence: TGTGCCAGCATCTCTGGGCGGGGGGGCTTCGGCGGGGAGCTGTTTTTT.

The table lists this clone with a count of one. The V and J genes are TRBV9 and TRBJ2-1, with 8 bases fitting TRBD2. CDR1 and CDR2 (germline): SGDLS, YYNGEE. Trimming removed 2 bases from V and 9 bases from J; junction bases left unmatched: 7. The CDR3 has 14 amino acids. The CDR3 reads CASSVAGGMGEQFF. The CDR3 DNA reads as TGTGCCAGCAGCGTGGCGGGGGGAATGGGTGAGCAGTTCTTC.

The chain is built from TRBV9 and TRBJ2-2; 11 bases fit TRBD2. V trimming: 0 bases; J trimming: 6 bases; junction bases outside the gene matches: 4. Germline values: CDR1 SGDLS, CDR2 YYNGEE. There are 16 residues in the CDR3. The CDR3 DNA reads TGTGCCAGCAGCGTAGTCCTAGCGGGGGGCCCCGGGGAGCTGTTTTTT. Amino acid sequence: CASSVVLAGGPGELFF.

This clone has only a few counts. The chain carries TRBV6-5 and TRBJ1-1; D may be TRBD1 (6 bases). There are 13 residues in the CDR3. Germline V gives CDR1 MNHEY, CDR2 SVGAGI. V shed 8 bases and J shed 1 base, with 11 bases lying between them. For the CDR3, the DNA is TGTGCCAGCGGGGGACACCAGAACACTGAAGCTTTCTTT. Its protein product is CASGGHQNTEAFF.

The chain recombines TRBV2 with TRBJ1-2; 8 nucleotides agree with TRBD1. The length of the CDR3 is 13 residues. V lost 7 bases, J lost 3 bases, and 4 bases stayed unmatched. Germline assignment: CDR1 SNHLY and CDR2 FYNNEI. The CDR3 spells CASTGQGDYGYTF. Written as DNA, the CDR3 is TGTGCCAGCACCGGACAGGGAGACTATGGCTACACCTTC.

V gene TRBV28 combines with J gene TRBJ2-7, with D perhaps matching TRBD1 (6 bases). This CDR3 is 14 amino acids long. Germline lookup yields CDR1 MDHEN and CDR2 SYDVKM. The V gene lost 6 bases and the J gene lost 3 bases, with 15 bases spanning the gap. CDR3 amino acids: CASSHRGHDYEQYV. CDR3 sequence (DNA): TGTGCCAGCAGCCATAGGGGACACGACTACGAGCAGTACGTC.

This clone was seen a few times. The chain employs TRBV30 and TRBJ1-2; 7 nucleotides agree with TRBD1. CDR1 is GTSNPN and CDR2 is SVGIG in the germline V gene (reference sequence). This CDR3 has 13 amino acids. The V and J ends lost 2 bases and 8 bases, in that order; junction bases with no gene match: 8. CDR3 DNA: TGTGCCTGGAGTCCGGGACAGTCGGCGGGCTACACCTTC. It specifies CAWSPGQSAGYTF. Supplemented by reference TRBV30 and TRBJ1-2, the full variable domain reads SQTIHQWPATLVQPVGSPLSLECTVEGTSNPNLYWYRQAAGRGLQLLFYSVGIGQISSEVPQNLSASRPQDRQFILSSKKLLLSDSGFYLCAWSPGQSAGYTFGSGTRLTVV.

The chain couples TRBV7-3 to TRBJ1-4; D is possibly TRBD1 (6 bases). Germline loops: CDR1 SGHTA, CDR2 FQGTGA. The germline V and J ends were trimmed by 5 bases and 8 bases, with 15 bases remaining between them. CDR3 length: 14 amino acids. The CDR3 loop reads CASSPQGTGEKLFF. The CDR3 region has the DNA TGTGCCAGCAGCCCGCAGGGGACGGGGGAAAAACTGTTTTTT.

The V call is TRBV19, the J call TRBJ1-1; TRBD1 is a possible D gene (5 bases). Germline loops: CDR1 LNHDA, CDR2 SQIVND (reference sequence). V shed 3 bases and J shed 2 bases, with 13 bases lying between them. CDR3 length: 15 residues. The CDR3 coding sequence is TGTGCCAGTAGTATGCCCCGACAGACTAACACTGAAGCTTTCTTT. The encoded protein is CASSMPRQTNTEAFF.

This chain joins TRBV28 and TRBJ1-2, with D perhaps TRBD1 (6 bases). The CDR3 contains 15 residues. Germline V gene lookup returns CDR1 MDHEN and CDR2 SYDVKM. Between the trimmed V and J ends, which lost 6 bases and 3 bases, there was a span of 17 bases. CDR3 amino acids: CASSLGGQSDYGYTF. DNA of the CDR3: TGTGCCAGCAGCTTGGGGGGGCAAAGTGACTATGGCTACACCTTC.

To note about this clone: One end of the junction does not line up with germline, which may come from a read error. The chain employs TRBV10-2 and TRBJ2-3, with 7 bases matching TRBD2. The germline V gene encodes CDR1 WSHSY and CDR2 SAAADI. The CDR3 is made up of 11 amino acids. DNA of the CDR3: TGCGCCAGCAGAGGTCTCCCCGGGACTACATTT. Translating it yields CASRGLPGTTF.

CDR3 in amino acids: CASSRGQGDGYEQYV. DNA of the CDR3: TGTGCCAGCAGCAGAGGACAGGGGGACGGCTACGAGCAGTACGTC. V is TRBV5-6 and J is TRBJ2-7, with 10 positions matching TRBD1. Germline assignment: CDR1 SGHDT and CDR2 YYEEEE. CDR3 size: 15 residues. After removal of 4 bases from V and 3 bases from J, the junction contained 7 bases not matched to a gene.

Only a few counts were recorded for this clone. J is TRBJ2-7 and V is TRBV5-6; TRBD2 aligns across 7 bases. Trimming at V came to 3 bases and at J to 1 base, leaving 19 bases not matched to a gene. The germline CDR1 and CDR2 sequences are SGHDT and YYEEEE. CDR3 length: 19 amino acids. CDR3 sequence (DNA): TGTGCCAGCAGCTACTCAAGGGTGGGGGGGACCGATGGGTCCTACGAGCAGTACTTC. Residues: CASSYSRVGGTDGSYEQYF.

The chain has TRBV6-6 and TRBJ2-1, with 7 positions matching TRBD1. V was clipped by 7 bases and J by 3 bases; unmatched bases: 6. This CDR3 has 14 residues. Per germline, CDR1 MNHNY and CDR2 SVGAGI (reference sequence). DNA of the CDR3: TGTGCCAGCATGGTCGACAGGGTCTACAATGAGCAGTTCTTC. Protein: CASMVDRVYNEQFF.

This clone was found a few times. The V call is TRBV13, the J call TRBJ1-1; a weak D match, TRBD1 (5 bases). This CDR3 is built from 13 residues. Trimming took 5 bases from V and 0 from J, leaving 7 bases between them. The germline CDR1 and CDR2 sequences are PRHDT and FYEKMQ (reference sequence). The CDR3 is CASSKTVNTEAFF. The CDR3 DNA reads TGTGCCAGCAGCAAGACAGTGAACACTGAAGCTTTCTTT.